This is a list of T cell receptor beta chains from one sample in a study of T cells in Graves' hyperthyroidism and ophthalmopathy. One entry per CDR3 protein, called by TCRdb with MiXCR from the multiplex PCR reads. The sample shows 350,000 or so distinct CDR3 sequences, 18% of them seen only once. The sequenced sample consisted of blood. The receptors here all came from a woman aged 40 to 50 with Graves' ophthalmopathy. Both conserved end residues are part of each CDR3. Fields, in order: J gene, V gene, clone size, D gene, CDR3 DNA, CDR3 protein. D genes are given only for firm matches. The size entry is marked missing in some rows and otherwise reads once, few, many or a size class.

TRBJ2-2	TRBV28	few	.	TGTGCCAGCAGTAGATGCCAGGGGGGCGGGGAGCTGTCTTTT	CASSRCQGGGELSF
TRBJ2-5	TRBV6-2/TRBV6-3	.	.	TGTGCCAGCAGTTTTAGCATCACGAGACTCGATCAAGAGACCCAGTACTTC	CASSFSITRLDQETQYF
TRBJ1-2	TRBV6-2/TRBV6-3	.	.	TGTGCCGGCAGCCAGATCTCCGGGGGCTATGGCTACACCTTC	CAGSQISGGYGYTF
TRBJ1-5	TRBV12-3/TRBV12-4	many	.	TGTGCCAGCAGTCCGCTTGAATGGCAGGGTCGTCAGCCCCAGCATTTT	CASSPLEWQGRQPQHF
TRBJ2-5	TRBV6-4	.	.	TGTGCCAGCAGTCCAGACAATCAAGAGACCCAGTACTTC	CASSPDNQETQYF
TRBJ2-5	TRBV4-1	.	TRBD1	TGCGCCAGCAGCCAAGACCCCCAGGGGGCCCAACAAGAGACCCAGTACTTC	CASSQDPQGAQQETQYF
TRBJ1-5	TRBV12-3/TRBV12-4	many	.	TGTGCCAGCAGTTTAACCCTCCGTAGCAATCAGCCCCAGCATTTT	CASSLTLRSNQPQHF
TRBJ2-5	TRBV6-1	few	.	TGTGCCAGCGCTGGACAGTCGAGGGGAGAGACCCAGTACTTC	CASAGQSRGETQYF
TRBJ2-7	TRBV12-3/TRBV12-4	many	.	TGTGCCAGCAGCCGGACAGTGTCCTCAATTTTTTACGAGCAGTACTTC	CASSRTVSSIFYEQYF
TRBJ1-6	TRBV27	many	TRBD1	TGTGCCAGCAGTTTAAACAGGGGGAGGTCACCCCTCCACTTT	CASSLNRGRSPLHF
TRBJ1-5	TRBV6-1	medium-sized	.	TGTGCCAGCAGTGAACGGGCGCCCCATCAGCCCCAGCATTTT	CASSERAPHQPQHF
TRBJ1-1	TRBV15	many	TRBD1	TGTGCCACCAGCAGACAAACAGGGGGCACTGAAGCTTTCTTT	CATSRQTGGTEAFF
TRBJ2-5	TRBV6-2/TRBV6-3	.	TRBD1	TGTGCCAGCAGCTGTGAAAAGGGACAGGAAGAAGAGACCCAGTACTTC	CASSCEKGQEEETQYF
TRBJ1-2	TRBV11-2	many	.	TGTGCCAGCAGCTTAGTTAGGTCCGGCTACACCTTC	CASSLVRSGYTF
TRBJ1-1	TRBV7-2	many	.	TGTGCCAGCAGTCTCCGGAGTGTAGTGTCTCGAGCTTTCTTT	CASSLRSVVSRAFF
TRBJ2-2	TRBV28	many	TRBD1	TGTGCCAGCAGCCGGACAGGGTTCGCCGGGGAGCTGTTTTTT	CASSRTGFAGELFF
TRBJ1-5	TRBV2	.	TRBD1	TGTGCCAGCAGTGAAGCGCTTTGGGAAGGACAGGGAAACAATCAGCCCCAGCATTTT	CASSEALWEGQGNNQPQHF
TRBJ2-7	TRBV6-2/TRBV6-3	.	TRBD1	TGTGCCAGCAGTTACTCGAGGGACAGAGGGCGCTACGCGCAGTACTTC	CASSYSRDRGRYAQYF
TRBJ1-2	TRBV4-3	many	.	TGCGCCAGCAGCCAAGTATTTGGGGCTGGCTACACCTTC	CASSQVFGAGYTF
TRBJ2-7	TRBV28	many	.	TGTGCCAGCAGCGTACAGGGAACCTCGTCCTACGAGCAGTACTTC	CASSVQGTSSYEQYF
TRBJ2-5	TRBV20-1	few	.	TGCAGTGCTAGAGAACCGGCGAACCAAGAGACCCAGTACTTC	CSAREPANQETQYF
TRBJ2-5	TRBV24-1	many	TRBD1	TGTGCCACCAGTGATTTCCGGACAGGGGAGGAGACCCAGTACTTC	CATSDFRTGEETQYF
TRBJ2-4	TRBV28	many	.	TGTGCCAGCATGGGGGCAGGGGTTGGAGATGACATTCAGTACTTC	CASMGAGVGDDIQYF
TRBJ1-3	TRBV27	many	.	TGTGCCAGCAGGGACAGACGCTCTGGAAACACCATATATTTT	CASRDRRSGNTIYF
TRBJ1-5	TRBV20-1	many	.	TGCAGTGCTAGACCGGGGACCGGCAATCAGCCCCAGCATTTT	CSARPGTGNQPQHF
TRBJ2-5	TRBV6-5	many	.	TGTGCCAGCAGTTACGGGCCAGGAGAGACCCAGTACTTC	CASSYGPGETQYF
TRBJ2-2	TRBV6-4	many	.	TGTGCCAGCGGCTCCGGGGAGCTGTTTTTT	CASGSGELFF